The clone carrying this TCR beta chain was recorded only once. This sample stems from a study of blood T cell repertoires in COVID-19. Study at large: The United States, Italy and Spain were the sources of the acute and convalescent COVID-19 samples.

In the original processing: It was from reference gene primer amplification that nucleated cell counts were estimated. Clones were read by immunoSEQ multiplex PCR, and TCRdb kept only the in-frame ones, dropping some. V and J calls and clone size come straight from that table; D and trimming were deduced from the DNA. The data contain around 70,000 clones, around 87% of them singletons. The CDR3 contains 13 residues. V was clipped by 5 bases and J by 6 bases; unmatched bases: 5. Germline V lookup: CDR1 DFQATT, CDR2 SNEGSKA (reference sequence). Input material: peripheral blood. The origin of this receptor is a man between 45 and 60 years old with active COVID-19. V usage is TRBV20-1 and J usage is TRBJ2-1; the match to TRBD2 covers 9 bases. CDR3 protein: CSAGGGGVNEQFF. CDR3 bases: TGCAGTGCTGGTGGCGGGGGGGTCAATGAGCAGTTCTTC.